Sequencing of this T cell receptor beta chain was carried out in a study of Tregs in tolerant kidney transplant recipients. Whole-study results and caveats: Tregs expanded with activated donor B cells seemed most donor-specific. Findings come from small patient numbers and require larger validation.

Mixed chimerism was transient after nonmyeloablative marrow transplants from related graft donors. V lost 0 bases, J lost 4 bases, and 5 bases stayed unmatched. The CDR3 is 16 residues long. CDR1 and CDR2 (germline): ENHRY, SYGVKD. For this clone: Its target is unknown.

The assay was immunoSEQ multiplex PCR, and TCRdb's table has in-frame clones only and misses some. This sample has roughly 86,000 clones, with more than 85% found just once. The chain is built from TRBV10-3 and TRBJ2-2; 7 bases align to TRBD1. This TCR derives from a human patient who received a combined kidney and bone marrow transplant. Some T cells may be supplied by the graft donor. The sequenced sample was CD4+ T cells from blood (PBMCs), obtained 12 months after the transplant. The CDR3 reads CAISESEGAPTGELFF. Written as DNA, the CDR3 is TGTGCCATCAGTGAGTCTGAGGGGGCCCCCACCGGGGAGCTGTTTTTT.